This T cell receptor beta chain was sequenced for a study of radiation and T cells in renal cell carcinoma. Germline assignment: CDR1 GTSNPN and CDR2 SVGIG (reference sequence). This CDR3 region has 15 residues. Trimming stripped 1 base from V and 4 bases from J, with 16 bases between. The assay was immunoSEQ multiplex PCR, and TCRdb's table has in-frame clones only and misses some. The sample shows about 150,000 clones, 80% to 90% of them seen only once. Time point here: blood 2 weeks post-SBRT. Treatment denoted: 15 Gy SBRT to primary tumor, nephrectomy 4 weeks later. Serial blood draws occurred at baseline and 2 and 4 weeks post-SBRT.

This TCR was recovered from a woman in her 50s with renal cell carcinoma. The chain employs TRBV30 and TRBJ1-2; possibly TRBD1 for D (5 bases). Sequencing was performed on blood, taken from a patient whose treatment included radiotherapy and nephrectomy. This chain's CDR3 is CAWSALKGPSYGYTF. The CDR3 DNA reads as TGTGCCTGGAGTGCCCTAAAGGGGCCCAGCTATGGCTACACCTTC.